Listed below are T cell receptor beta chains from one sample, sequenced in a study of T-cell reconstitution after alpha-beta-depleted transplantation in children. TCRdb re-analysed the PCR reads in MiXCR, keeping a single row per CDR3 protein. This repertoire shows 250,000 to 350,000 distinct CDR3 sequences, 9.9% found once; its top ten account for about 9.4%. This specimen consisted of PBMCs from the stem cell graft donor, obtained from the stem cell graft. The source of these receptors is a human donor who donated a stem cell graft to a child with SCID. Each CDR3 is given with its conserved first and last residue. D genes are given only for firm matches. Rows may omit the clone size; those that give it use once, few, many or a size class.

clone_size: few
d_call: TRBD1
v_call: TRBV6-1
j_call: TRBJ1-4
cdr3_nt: TGTGCCAGCAGTGTCGACAGGGGGCGAGGTGAAAAACTGTTTTTT
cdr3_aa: CASSVDRGRGEKLFF

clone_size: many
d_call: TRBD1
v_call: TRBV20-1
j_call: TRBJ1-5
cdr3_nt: TGCAGTGTCCCAGACAGGGACAATCAGCCCCAGCATTTT
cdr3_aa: CSVPDRDNQPQHF

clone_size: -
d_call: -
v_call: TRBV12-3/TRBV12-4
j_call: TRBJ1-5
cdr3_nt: TGTGCCAGCAGTTCGGCTTCTGGACAGCCCCAGCATTTT
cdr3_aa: CASSSASGQPQHF

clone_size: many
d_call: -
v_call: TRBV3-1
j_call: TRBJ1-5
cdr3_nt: TGTGCCAGCAGCCAAGCCGTTGGCAATCAGCCCCAGCATTTT
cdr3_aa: CASSQAVGNQPQHF

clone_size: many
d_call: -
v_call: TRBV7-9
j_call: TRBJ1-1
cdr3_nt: TGTGCCAGCAGCTTTCGCCGGGACGCTGAAGCTTTCTTT
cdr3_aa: CASSFRRDAEAFF

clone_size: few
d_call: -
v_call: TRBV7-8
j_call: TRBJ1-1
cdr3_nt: TGTGCCAGCAGCCCAAACTTCAACACTGAAGCTTTCTTT
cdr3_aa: CASSPNFNTEAFF

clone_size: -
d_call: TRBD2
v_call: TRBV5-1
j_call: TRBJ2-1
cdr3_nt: TGCGCCAGCAGCTGGATAGCGGGGGAAGGTTACAATGAGCAGTTCTTC
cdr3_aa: CASSWIAGEGYNEQFF

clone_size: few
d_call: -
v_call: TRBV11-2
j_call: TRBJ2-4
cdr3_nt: TGTGCCAGCAGCTTAGAAGTGGCAGACAGGTTTAAAAACATTCAGTACTTC
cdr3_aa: CASSLEVADRFKNIQYF

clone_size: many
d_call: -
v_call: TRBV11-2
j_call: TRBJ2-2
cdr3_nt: TGTGCCAGCAGCCATATACCTGGCACCGGGGAGCTGTTTTTT
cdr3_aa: CASSHIPGTGELFF

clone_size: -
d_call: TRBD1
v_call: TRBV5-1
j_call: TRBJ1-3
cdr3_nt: TGCGCCAGCAGCCGACAGGGGGCGGATGGAAACACCATATATTTT
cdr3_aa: CASSRQGADGNTIYF

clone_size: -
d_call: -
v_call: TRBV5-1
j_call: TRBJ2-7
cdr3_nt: TGCGCCAGCAGCTTGGTCCAGGGTGGAGTCCACGAGCAGTACTTC
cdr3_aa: CASSLVQGGVHEQYF

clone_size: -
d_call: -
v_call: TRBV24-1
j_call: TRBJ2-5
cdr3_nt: TGTGCCACCAGTGATCGGGGGCATGGGGGCAAAGAGACCCAGTACTTC
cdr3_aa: CATSDRGHGGKETQYF

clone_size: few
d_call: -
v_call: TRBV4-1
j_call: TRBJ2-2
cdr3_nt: TGCGCCAGCAGCCGAACTGGAGCGGCGTTAACAAGCGGGGAGCTGTTTTTT
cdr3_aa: CASSRTGAALTSGELFF

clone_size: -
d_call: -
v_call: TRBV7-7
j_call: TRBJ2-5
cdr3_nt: TGTGCCAGCAGCTTAGCGACAGGCCAAGAGACCCAGTACTTC
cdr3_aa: CASSLATGQETQYF

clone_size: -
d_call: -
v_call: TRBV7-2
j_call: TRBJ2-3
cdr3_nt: TGTGCCAGCAGCTTGGGGCCTGTTACAGATACGCAGTATTTT
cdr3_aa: CASSLGPVTDTQYF

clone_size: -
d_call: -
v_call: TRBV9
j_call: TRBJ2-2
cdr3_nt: TGTGCCAGCAGCGTAGCTACAGGAAGCACGAACACCGGGGAGCTGTTTTTT
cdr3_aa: CASSVATGSTNTGELFF

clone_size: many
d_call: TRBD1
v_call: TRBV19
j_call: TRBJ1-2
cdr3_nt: TGTGCCAGTAGTAGCGGACAGGCGATCTATGGCTACACCTTC
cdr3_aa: CASSSGQAIYGYTF

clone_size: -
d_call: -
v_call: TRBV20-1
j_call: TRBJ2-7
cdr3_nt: TGCAGTGCTAGAGGCAGAGTTCCTGGCGAGCAGTACTTC
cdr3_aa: CSARGRVPGEQYF

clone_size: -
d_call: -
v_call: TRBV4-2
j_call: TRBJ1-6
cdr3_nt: TGTGCCAGCAGCCAAGATGTGACAGATAATTCACCCCTCCACTTT
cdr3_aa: CASSQDVTDNSPLHF

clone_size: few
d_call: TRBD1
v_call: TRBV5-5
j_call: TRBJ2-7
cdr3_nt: TGTGCCAGCAGCTTCAACGGACAGGCGGGTGAGCAGTACTTC
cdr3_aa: CASSFNGQAGEQYF

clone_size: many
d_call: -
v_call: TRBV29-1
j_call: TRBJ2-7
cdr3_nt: TGCACCATAAAGGTCCAGGGAGGTGGCGAGCAGTACTTC
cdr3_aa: CTIKVQGGGEQYF

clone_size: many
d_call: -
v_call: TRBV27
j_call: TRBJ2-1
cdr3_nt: TGTGCCAGCAGTGAGCGGAGCTCCTACAATGAGCAGTTCTTC
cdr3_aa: CASSERSSYNEQFF

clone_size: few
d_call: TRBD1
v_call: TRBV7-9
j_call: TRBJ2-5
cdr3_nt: TGTGCCAGCAGCTGGGGGACGGGACAGCAAGAGACCCAGTACTTC
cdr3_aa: CASSWGTGQQETQYF